The following is a TCR beta chain sequence with its context. Its ends do not fully match the called genes, so a read error is possible. Germline-derived CDR1 and CDR2 are MGHRA and YSYEKL. The CDR3 length is 17 residues. Tregs were sorted as CD4+CD25+CD127-/low cells. Each CDR3 protein is one row after TCRdb ran MiXCR on the 5' RACE reads. The sample lists tens of thousands of distinct CDR3 sequences; about 25% were seen once. This TCR came from a female donor with breast cancer. The sample consisted of tumor-infiltrating Tregs sorted from the breast tumor. This sequence joins TRBV4-1 and TRBJ2-3; perhaps D is TRBD1 or TRBD2 (7 bases each). CDR3 bases: TGCGCCAGCAGCCAAGGTCCTAGGCAGGGGGGGACAGAGACGCAGTATTTT. It specifies CASSQGPRQGGTETQYF.